This T cell receptor beta chain came from a study of T cells in Graves' hyperthyroidism and ophthalmopathy. Germline-derived CDR1 and CDR2 are SNHLY and FYNNEI. The CDR3 loop spans 16 amino acids. V gave up 8 bases and J gave up 1 base; unmatched junction bases: 8. In its sample, this clonotype was seen many times. Not enrolled were patients with uncontrolled infection, other autoimmune disease, pregnancy or lactation. On the basis of clinical symptoms, serum thyroxine and TRAb, thyroid ultrasound and orbital computed tomography, diagnoses were made. RNA transcripts served as the template for amplifying TCR beta CDR3 regions. The HTBI primer set was used in a first-round RT-PCR of the TCR CDR3. TCRdb called the multiplex PCR reads again in MiXCR, with one record for every CDR3 protein. The sample yields about 380,000 distinct CDR3 sequences, around an eighth seen once.

The clonotype was recovered from a man under 40 with Graves' hyperthyroidism that later progressed to Graves' ophthalmopathy. Source material: blood. The genes are TRBV2 and TRBJ2-5, with 12 bases matching TRBD2. This chain's CDR3 is CASLKPSGGGQETQYF. The CDR3 bases are TGTGCCAGCTTAAAACCTAGCGGGGGGGGCCAAGAGACCCAGTACTTC.